The entry below gives a single TCR beta chain sequence along with its context. Its antigen is not identified. The related graft donor's blood sample was taken on the day of bone marrow donation. The CDR3 runs to 15 residues. CDR1 SEHNR and CDR2 FQNEAQ come from the germline V gene (reference sequence). J lost 8 bases, V lost 5 bases, and 11 bases had no gene match. This record comes from a study of T cells after posttransplantation cyclophosphamide. Findings and caveats of the study: Recipient CMV seropositivity and CMV reactivation strongly tracked TRB clonality. Blood and skin or GI T cell repertoires showed limited TRB overlap. Donor-recipient repertoire similarity was low at 1-2 months, rising over year one.

Clones were sequenced by immunoSEQ multiplex PCR, and TCRdb holds only the in-frame ones, with some missing. This table holds about 28,000 clones, roughly 89% found once. The chain employs TRBV7-9 and TRBJ1-4; 7 nucleotides agree with TRBD1. Sample: PBMCs. This receptor was taken from a man aged 45-65 years. The DNA of the CDR3 is TGTGCCAGCAGCGAGCAGGGGGAGTGGTCCGAAAAACTGTTTTTT. This gives the protein CASSEQGEWSEKLFF.